The rows below give T cell receptor beta chains drawn from one sample of a study of blood T cell repertoires in COVID-19. The protocol was immunoSEQ multiplex PCR, while the TCRdb copy is restricted to in-frame clones and leaves out a portion. Seen here are about 16,000 clones, around 90% observed once, and the top ten hold around 2.8%. Material: peripheral blood. The receptors shown here come from a human donor in a cohort sampled during active COVID-19. CDR3s include the opening cysteine and the closing phenylalanine or tryptophan. Fields, in order: CDR3 DNA, CDR3 protein, J gene, clone size, CDR3 length, D gene, V gene. A D gene is named only where the DNA matches it firmly. Not all rows give a size; the values are once, few, many and, for expanded clones, a class.

TGTGCCAGCAGCTTGGTTGCGGGAGGAAGGGCAGATACGCAGTATTTT	CASSLVAGGRADTQYF	TRBJ2-3	few	16	TRBD2	TRBV7-3
TGTGCCAGCAGCTTAGCCTATGCCCAAGAGACCCAGTACTTC	CASSLAYAQETQYF	TRBJ2-5	NA	14	NA	TRBV7-2
TGTGCCAGCAGCGTAGTTGGCAGTTATGCAGATACGCAGTATTTT	CASSVVGSYADTQYF	TRBJ2-3	NA	15	NA	TRBV9
TGTGCCAGCAGCTTCGGGCCACAGGGGATCTACGAGCAGTACTTC	CASSFGPQGIYEQYF	TRBJ2-7	NA	15	TRBD1	TRBV5-6
TGTGCCAGCAGCCCCCGGGACAGCCCCTATGGCTACACCTTC	CASSPRDSPYGYTF	TRBJ1-2	few	14	TRBD1	TRBV9
TGCGCCAGCAGCTTCATGCCAGGGGGCGACTATGGCTACACCTTC	CASSFMPGGDYGYTF	TRBJ1-2	NA	15	TRBD1	TRBV5-1
TGTGCCAGTAGCCTCATTCTAGCGGGAGGGCCGGAAGATGAGCAGTTCTTC	CASSLILAGGPEDEQFF	TRBJ2-1	NA	17	TRBD2	TRBV19
TGTGCCAGCAGCCGGCGGGCTACAAGCTCCTACGAGCAGTACTTC	CASSRRATSSYEQYF	TRBJ2-7	NA	15	NA	TRBV7-6
TGTGCCAGCAGCCAACTCCTAGCGGGGGGCACAGATACGCAGTATTTT	CASSQLLAGGTDTQYF	TRBJ2-3	NA	16	TRBD2	TRBV3-1/TRBV3-2
TGTGCCAGCAGCGGCCGGAGTAATCAGCCCCAGCATTTT	CASSGRSNQPQHF	TRBJ1-5	NA	13	NA	TRBV3-1/TRBV3-2
TGTGCCAGCAGTTATGGGCCGCGAGCCAACCCCTACGAGCAGTACTTC	CASSYGPRANPYEQYF	TRBJ2-7	NA	16	NA	TRBV6-2/TRBV6-3
TGTGCCAGCAGCCCAGGGGGGAGCTCCTACGAGCAGTACTTC	CASSPGGSSYEQYF	TRBJ2-7	NA	14	NA	TRBV9
TGTGCCAGCATCTCCCCAGCGGGGGGCCTCTACAATGAGCAGTTCTTC	CASISPAGGLYNEQFF	TRBJ2-1	NA	16	TRBD2	TRBV2
TGTGCCAGCAAACACGCAACTAATGAAAAACTGTTTTTT	CASKHATNEKLFF	TRBJ1-4	NA	13	NA	TRBV25-1
TGCGCCAGCAGCTTGGAAGGGGCCAGGGTTTCGGCTTTCTTT	CASSLEGARVSAFF	TRBJ1-1	NA	14	NA	TRBV5-1
TGTGCCAGCAGCTTAGAGATCACGGGGAATAACTATGGCTACACCTTC	CASSLEITGNNYGYTF	TRBJ1-2	NA	16	NA	TRBV7-8
TGTGCCAGCAGCTTAAGTGCAGGGAGGTCCAGGAACACTGAAGCTTTCTTT	CASSLSAGRSRNTEAFF	TRBJ1-1	NA	17	NA	TRBV7-2
TGTGCCAGTAAGGACAGGGTGAGGGGCTACACCTTC	CASKDRVRGYTF	TRBJ1-2	NA	12	TRBD1	TRBV27
TGTGCCAGCAGTTACGGGGCAGGGGGTGGTTTCTACGAGCAGTACTTC	CASSYGAGGGFYEQYF	TRBJ2-7	NA	16	TRBD1	TRBV6-5
TGCAGTGCTAGAGATCGTGATGAGCAGTTCTTC	CSARDRDEQFF	TRBJ2-1	NA	11	NA	TRBV20-1
TGTGCCAGCAGTTTACGCGGGGGGGCCCCGTTCTTC	CASSLRGGAPFF	TRBJ2-1	NA	12	TRBD2	TRBV12-3/TRBV12-4
TGTGCCAGCAGACGACTAGAATCGTACCAAGAGACCCAGTACTTC	CASRRLESYQETQYF	TRBJ2-5	NA	15	NA	TRBV7-6
TGTGCCAGCAGCTTCGTGAGCGGGGGGCTCTACAATGAGCAGTTCTTC	CASSFVSGGLYNEQFF	TRBJ2-1	NA	16	TRBD2	TRBV7-2
TGCGCCAGCAGCCTATCGTACTCTAGCACAGATACGCAGTATTTT	CASSLSYSSTDTQYF	TRBJ2-3	NA	15	NA	TRBV4-1
TGTGCCAGCAGCCCCCCCGGGCAGGGGAACACTGAAGCTTTCTTT	CASSPPGQGNTEAFF	TRBJ1-1	NA	15	NA	TRBV9
TGTGCCAGCAGTGGGACTCGTTTGGGGGGTTCGGAAGCTTTCTTT	CASSGTRLGGSEAFF	TRBJ1-1	NA	15	NA	TRBV2
TGTGCCAGCAGCCCCTGGGGCACAGGGATCACCCTCTATGGCTACACCTTC	CASSPWGTGITLYGYTF	TRBJ1-2	NA	17	NA	TRBV4-2
TGTGCCTTGCGGACAGGGGAGGGCACTGAAGCTTTCTTT	CALRTGEGTEAFF	TRBJ1-1	NA	13	TRBD1	TRBV10-3
TGTGCCAGCAGGTCCGGGACAGGGGGGAGTCAGCCCCAGCATTTT	CASRSGTGGSQPQHF	TRBJ1-5	NA	15	TRBD1	TRBV6-6
TGCGCCAGCACGCCCGTATTACATAAGTCTGGGGCCAACGTCCTGACTTTC	CASTPVLHKSGANVLTF	TRBJ2-6	NA	17	NA	TRBV23-1
TGTGCCAGCAGTGAATTCGGTAACTACGAAGAGACCCAGTACTTC	CASSEFGNYEETQYF	TRBJ2-5	once	15	NA	TRBV2
TGTGCCAGCAGCCCCGGGCTCGGGGGAGAGACCCAGTACTTC	CASSPGLGGETQYF	TRBJ2-5	NA	14	NA	TRBV9
TGTGCCAGCAGCCGCCCGAGGTTGGGGCACTATAACACTGAAGCTTTCTTT	CASSRPRLGHYNTEAFF	TRBJ1-1	NA	17	NA	TRBV7-2
TGTGCCAGCAGTGAGGGACAGGGCACAGATACGCAGTATTTT	CASSEGQGTDTQYF	TRBJ2-3	NA	14	TRBD1	TRBV2
TGCGCCAGCAGCTTCGGAGACAGCCAAGAGACCCAGTACTTC	CASSFGDSQETQYF	TRBJ2-5	NA	14	NA	TRBV5-1
TGTGCCAGCAGCTCAGGGGTCAAGTACCAAGAGACCCAGTACTTC	CASSSGVKYQETQYF	TRBJ2-5	NA	15	NA	TRBV11-2
TGTGCCAGCAGCCTCTCCTTGAACAGGGGGACTGAAGCTTTCTTT	CASSLSLNRGTEAFF	TRBJ1-1	NA	15	TRBD1	TRBV5-6
TGTGCCAGCAGCCCGGGATCAGCGGCAGATACGCAGTATTTT	CASSPGSAADTQYF	TRBJ2-3	NA	14	NA	TRBV7-2
TGTGCCAGCAGCAGGACAGGGAATTCACCCCTCCACTTT	CASSRTGNSPLHF	TRBJ1-6	few	13	TRBD1	TRBV11-2
TGTGCCAGCAGCTTAACCGGGGGAGATACGCAGTATTTT	CASSLTGGDTQYF	TRBJ2-3	NA	13	NA	TRBV5-4
TGTGCCTGGGCAGGGGGGCCCGGAGATACGCAGTATTTT	CAWAGGPGDTQYF	TRBJ2-3	NA	13	NA	TRBV30
TGTGCCTGGAACTTAGCGGGAGGGTCCACAGATACGCAGTATTTT	CAWNLAGGSTDTQYF	TRBJ2-3	NA	15	TRBD2	TRBV30
TGTGCCAGCAGTTTCGGGGGGAGAACTGAAGCTTTCTTT	CASSFGGRTEAFF	TRBJ1-1	NA	13	NA	TRBV12-3/TRBV12-4
TGCGCCAGCAGCTTGGCAGGGGGAGGTTCACCCCTCCACTTT	CASSLAGGGSPLHF	TRBJ1-6	NA	14	TRBD1	TRBV5-1
TGTGCCAGCAGCCCCGTCCGGGCGCAGTATTTT	CASSPVRAQYF	TRBJ2-3	NA	11	NA	TRBV7-2